Listed here are 4 T cell receptor beta chains from one sample, sequenced in a study of beta chain features in type 1 diabetes. Findings and caveats of the study: Type 1 diabetes patients had TCRB CDR3s that were shorter (moderately but significantly so) in all four CD4+ subsets.

What was sequenced were expressed TCRB transcripts, since all of the isolated RNA had been reverse transcribed. Assay used: immunoSEQ multiplex PCR; TCRdb lists only in-frame clones, some missing. The data hold approximately 140,000 clones, with 9% observed a single time. Their antigens are not known. Sequencing was done on a sample of central memory CD4+ T cells from blood. The receptor source for this set is a man in his thirties or forties with type 1 diabetes.

A few counts support this clone. The chain carries TRBV15 and TRBJ2-7, with 8 bases fitting TRBD1. The trim removed 0 bases at V and 2 bases at J, leaving 0 bases unmatched. Germline CDR1 reads LNHNV; CDR2 reads YYDKDF (reference sequence). This CDR3 spans 14 amino acids. In DNA form, the CDR3 reads TGTGCCACCAGCAGAGACAGGGGGCCCTACGAGCAGTACTTC. It specifies CATSRDRGPYEQYF. Looking up the rest from reference TRBV15 and TRBJ2-7 gives the full variable domain: DAMVIQNPRYQVTQFGKPVTLSCSQTLNHNVMYWYQQKSSQAPKLLFHYYDKDFNNEADTPDNFQSRRPNTSFCFLDIRSPGLGDTAMYLCATSRDRGPYEQYFGPGTRLTVT.

A note on this clone: Other DNA sequences in the sample encode the same CDR3. V and J are TRBV14 and TRBJ2-1, with 8 bases matching TRBD2. V lost 3 bases, J lost 6 bases, and 7 bases stayed unmatched. This CDR3 region has 15 residues. Germline V gives CDR1 SGHDN, CDR2 FVKESK. DNA of the CDR3: TGTGCCAGCAGCCAGGTCGGGGGGGCCCCCAATGAGCAGTTCTTC. Translated: CASSQVGGAPNEQFF.

The chain carries TRBV7-9 and TRBJ2-2; D is unclear. Per germline, CDR1 SEHNR and CDR2 FQNEAQ (reference sequence). Trimming pared 6 bases from V and 2 bases from J, leaving 7 bases between. CDR3 length equals 13 residues. The CDR3 is CASSGINTGELFF. The CDR3 DNA is TGTGCCAGCAGTGGCATAAACACCGGGGAGCTGTTTTTT.

The genes are TRBV28 and TRBJ2-7; tentatively, D is TRBD1 (6 bases). CDR1 is MDHEN and CDR2 is SYDVKM in the germline V gene. The CDR3 loop spans 14 amino acids. Deletions cut 7 bases from V and 3 bases from J, with 16 bases between. CDR3 loop: CASNTQGKGYEQYF. The CDR3 DNA is TGTGCCAGCAACACTCAGGGGAAGGGCTACGAGCAGTACTTC.